This T cell receptor (beta chain) originates from a study of breast tumors, draining lymph nodes, adjacent tissues. Broader study findings: Tumor repertoires ranked between lymph nodes and nontumor tissue in diversity, with V and J gene preferences. That most tumor T cells come from lymph nodes remained unproven. Data fit most tumor T cells coming from lymph node, expanding in tumor. Tumor and nontumor repertoires were significantly more similar in luminal-like than in basal-like breast cancer.

The V end lost 4 bases, the J end lost 7 bases, and 9 bases lay between the germline ends. The CDR3 is 13 residues long. The V gene's germline CDR1 is SGDLS and CDR2 YYNGEE. The lymph nodes were axillary draining lymph nodes from breast cancer patients. TCRdb re-called the multiplex PCR reads with MiXCR, one entry per CDR3 protein. The sample lists 150,000 to 200,000 distinct CDR3 sequences; about 33% were seen once. Regarding this clonotype: Its matching antigen is unknown.

The V and J genes are TRBV9 and TRBJ1-6; D gene uncertain. The TCR originated in a female donor with breast cancer. Some clones in this sample may be carry-over from other donors' samples. Sequencing input: axillary lymph node tissue. CDR3: CASSSAGNSPLHF. CDR3 in DNA: TGTGCCAGCAGCTCCGCGGGGAATTCACCCCTCCACTTT. Supplemented by reference TRBV9 and TRBJ1-6, the full variable domain reads DSGVTQTPKHLITATGQRVTLRCSPRSGDLSVYWYQQSLDQGLQFLIQYYNGEERAKGNILERFSAQQFPDLHSELNLSSLELGDSALYFCASSSAGNSPLHFGNGTRLTVT.